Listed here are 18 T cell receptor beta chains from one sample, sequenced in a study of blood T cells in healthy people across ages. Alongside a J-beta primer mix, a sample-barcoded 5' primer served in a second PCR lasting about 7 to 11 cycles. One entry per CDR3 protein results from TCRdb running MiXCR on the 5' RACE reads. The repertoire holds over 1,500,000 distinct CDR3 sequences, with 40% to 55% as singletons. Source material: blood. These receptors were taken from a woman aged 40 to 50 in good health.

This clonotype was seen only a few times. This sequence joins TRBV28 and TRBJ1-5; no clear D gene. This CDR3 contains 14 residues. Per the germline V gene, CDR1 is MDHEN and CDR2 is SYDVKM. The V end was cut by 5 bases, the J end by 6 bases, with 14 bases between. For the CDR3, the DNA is TGTGCCAGCAGTCCCCAGGTTCGGGCTCAGCCCCAGCATTTT. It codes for CASSPQVRAQPQHF.

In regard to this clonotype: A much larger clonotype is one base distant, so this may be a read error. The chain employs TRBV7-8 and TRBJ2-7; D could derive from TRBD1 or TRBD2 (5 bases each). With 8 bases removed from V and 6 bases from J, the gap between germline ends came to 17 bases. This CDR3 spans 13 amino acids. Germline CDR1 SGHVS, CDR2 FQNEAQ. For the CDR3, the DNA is TGTGCCAGCGGGACGGGGAGCGGATGCGAGCAGTACTTC. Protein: CASGTGSGCEQYF.

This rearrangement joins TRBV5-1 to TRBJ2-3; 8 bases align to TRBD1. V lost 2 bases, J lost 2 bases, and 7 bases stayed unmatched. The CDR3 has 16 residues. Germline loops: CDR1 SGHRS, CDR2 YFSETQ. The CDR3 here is CASSLRTGKLTDTQYF. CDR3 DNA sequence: TGCGCCAGCAGCTTAAGGACAGGGAAACTCACAGATACGCAGTATTTT.

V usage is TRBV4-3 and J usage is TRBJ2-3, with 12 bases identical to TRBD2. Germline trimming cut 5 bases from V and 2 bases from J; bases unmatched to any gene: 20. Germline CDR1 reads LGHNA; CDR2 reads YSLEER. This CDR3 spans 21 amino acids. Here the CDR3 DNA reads TGCGCCAGCAGCGTCACGGTGGCTAGCGGGGGGGCAAAACATCTCACAGATACGCAGTATTTT. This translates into CASSVTVASGGAKHLTDTQYF.

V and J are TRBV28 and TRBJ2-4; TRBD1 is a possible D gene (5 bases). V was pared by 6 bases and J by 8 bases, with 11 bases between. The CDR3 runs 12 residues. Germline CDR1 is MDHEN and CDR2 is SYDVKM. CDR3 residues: CASRAGKDIQYF. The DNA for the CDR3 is TGTGCCAGCAGGGCAGGGAAGGACATTCAGTACTTC.

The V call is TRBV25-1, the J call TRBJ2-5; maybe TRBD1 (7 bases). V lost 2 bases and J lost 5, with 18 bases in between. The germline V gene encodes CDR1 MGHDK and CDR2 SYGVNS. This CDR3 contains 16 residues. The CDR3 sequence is CASSEIRTGGGETQYF. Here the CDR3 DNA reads TGTGCCAGCAGTGAAATCAGGACAGGAGGGGGGGAGACCCAGTACTTC.

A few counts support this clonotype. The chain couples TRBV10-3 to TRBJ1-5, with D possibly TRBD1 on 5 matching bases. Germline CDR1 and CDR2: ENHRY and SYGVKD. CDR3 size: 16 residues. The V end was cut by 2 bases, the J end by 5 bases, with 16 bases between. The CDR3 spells CAISEHKGRFDQPQHF. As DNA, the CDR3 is TGTGCCATCAGTGAGCATAAGGGGAGGTTCGATCAGCCCCAGCATTTT.

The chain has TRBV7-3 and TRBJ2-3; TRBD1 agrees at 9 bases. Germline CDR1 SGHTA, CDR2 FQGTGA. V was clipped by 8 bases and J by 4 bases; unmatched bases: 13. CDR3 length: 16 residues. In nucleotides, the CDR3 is TGTGCCAGCGGCTACGTGACAGGGGGGGGCGCAGATACGCAGTATTTT. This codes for CASGYVTGGGADTQYF.

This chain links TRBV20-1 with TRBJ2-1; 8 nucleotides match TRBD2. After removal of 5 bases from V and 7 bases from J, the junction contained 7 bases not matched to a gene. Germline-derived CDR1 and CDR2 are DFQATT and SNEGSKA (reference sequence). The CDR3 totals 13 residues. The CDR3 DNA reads TGCAGTGCTTTTGCGGGGGGCCGAAATGAGCAGTTCTTC. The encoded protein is CSAFAGGRNEQFF.

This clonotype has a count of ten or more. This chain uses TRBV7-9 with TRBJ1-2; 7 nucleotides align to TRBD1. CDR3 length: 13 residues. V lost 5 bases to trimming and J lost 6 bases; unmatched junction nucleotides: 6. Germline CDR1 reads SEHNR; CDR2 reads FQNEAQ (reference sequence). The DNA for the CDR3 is TGTGCCAGCAGCCTGCCGGGACAGAATGGCTACACCTTC. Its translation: CASSLPGQNGYTF.

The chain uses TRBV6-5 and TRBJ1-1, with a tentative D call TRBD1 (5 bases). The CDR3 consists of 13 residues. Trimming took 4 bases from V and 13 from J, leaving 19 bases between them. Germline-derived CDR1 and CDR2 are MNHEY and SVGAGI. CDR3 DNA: TGTGCCAGCAGTTTTCTTGAGGGGCGGGTAGGTTTCTTT. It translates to CASSFLEGRVGFF.

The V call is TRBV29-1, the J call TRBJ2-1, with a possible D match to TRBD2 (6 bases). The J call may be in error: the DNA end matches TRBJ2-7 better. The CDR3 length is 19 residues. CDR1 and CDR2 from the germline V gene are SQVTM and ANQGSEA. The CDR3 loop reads CSVEDNRIRMRGSYNEQYF. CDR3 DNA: TGCAGCGTTGAAGATAACAGGATTCGGATGCGGGGCTCCTACAATGAGCAGTACTTC.

In nucleotides, the CDR3 is TGTGCCAGCAGCCAGGTCGCCAATGAGCAGTTCTTC. It encodes CASSQVANEQFF. V and J are TRBV3-1 and TRBJ2-1; no firm D call. CDR3 size: 12 residues. CDR1 is LGHDT and CDR2 is YNNKEL in the germline V gene (reference sequence). The V end lost 3 bases, the J end lost 6 bases, and 6 bases lay between the germline ends.

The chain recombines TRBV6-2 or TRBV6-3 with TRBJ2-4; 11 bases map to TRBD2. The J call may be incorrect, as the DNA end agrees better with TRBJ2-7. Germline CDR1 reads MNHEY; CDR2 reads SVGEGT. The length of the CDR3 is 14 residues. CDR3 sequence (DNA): TGTGCCAGCAGTTATAGCGGGGGGGCAAGCGAGCAGTACTTC. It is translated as CASSYSGGASEQYF.

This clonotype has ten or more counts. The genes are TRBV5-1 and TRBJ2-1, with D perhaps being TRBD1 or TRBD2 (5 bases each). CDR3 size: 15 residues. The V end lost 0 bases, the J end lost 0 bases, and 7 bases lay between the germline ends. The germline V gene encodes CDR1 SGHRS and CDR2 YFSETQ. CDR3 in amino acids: CASSLDGTSYNEQFF. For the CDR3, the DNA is TGCGCCAGCAGCTTGGACGGGACCTCCTACAATGAGCAGTTCTTC.

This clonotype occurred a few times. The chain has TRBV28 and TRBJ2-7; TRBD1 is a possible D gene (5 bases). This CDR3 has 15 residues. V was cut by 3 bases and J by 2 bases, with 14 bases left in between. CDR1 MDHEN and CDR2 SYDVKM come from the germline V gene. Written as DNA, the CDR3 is TGTGCCAGCAGTTTTTCCCCCGGACATACCTACGAGCAGTACTTC. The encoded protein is CASSFSPGHTYEQYF.

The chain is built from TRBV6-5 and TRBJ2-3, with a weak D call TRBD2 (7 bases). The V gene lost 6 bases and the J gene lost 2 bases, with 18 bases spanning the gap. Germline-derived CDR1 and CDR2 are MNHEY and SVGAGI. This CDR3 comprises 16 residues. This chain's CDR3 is CASSSVGRGLTDTQYF. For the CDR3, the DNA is TGTGCCAGCAGCTCGGTGGGGCGGGGGCTCACAGATACGCAGTATTTT.

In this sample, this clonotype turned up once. This CDR3 reads CASSEAVGGYTF. Here the CDR3 DNA reads TGTGCCAGCAGTGAAGCGGTGGGAGGCTACACCTTC. V usage is TRBV6-1 and J usage is TRBJ1-2, with unresolved D. The germline V and J ends were trimmed by 0 bases and 8 bases, with 7 bases remaining between them. The CDR3 runs to 12 residues. From germline, CDR1 is MNHNS and CDR2 SASEGT.